The 14 T cell receptor beta chains reported below all come from one sample, sequenced in a study of T cell repertoires in cytomegalovirus infection. TCRdb analysed the reads with MiXCR anew, one entry per CDR3 protein. The sample has approximately 500,000 distinct CDR3 sequences, approximately 11% seen once; the top ten hold roughly a tenth. The source material was PBMCs. The source of these receptors is a human donor in good health (CMV status not recorded). Some clones in this sample may be carry-over from other donors' samples.

The CDR3 here is CASTGLNNQPQHF. The CDR3 nucleotides read TGTGCCAGCACAGGGTTAAACAATCAGCCCCAGCATTTT. The genes are TRBV28 and TRBJ1-5; weak D call: TRBD1 (5 bases). Trimming took off 7 bases at V and 3 bases at J, with 10 bases between the two ends. The CDR3 is made up of 13 amino acids. Germline V gene sequence: CDR1 MDHEN, CDR2 SYDVKM.

On this clonotype: A clone one base away is much larger, so this may be a read error. V and J are TRBV28 and TRBJ2-1; possibly TRBD2 for D (5 bases). Germline CDR1 reads MDHEN; CDR2 reads SYDVKM. V dropped 8 bases and J dropped 0 bases, with 23 bases sitting between them. The CDR3 runs 18 residues. CDR3 coding DNA: TGTGCCAGCGGAACTCCCCTACTAGTGACCTCCTCCTACAATGAGCAGTTCTTC. This translates into CASGTPLLVTSSYNEQFF.

This clonotype was counted at least ten times. CDR3 sequence reads: CASSLKSGRPYEQYF. CDR3 DNA sequence: TGTGCCAGCAGTTTAAAGTCCGGTAGGCCCTACGAGCAGTACTTC. This chain uses TRBV12-3 or TRBV12-4 with TRBJ2-7; D unclear. V dropped 2 bases and J dropped 2 bases, with 13 bases sitting between them. This CDR3 comprises 15 residues.

This clonotype was detected many times. The rearrangement joins TRBV19 to TRBJ2-4; D is unresolved. Germline V gene data show CDR1 as LNHDA and CDR2 as SQIVND (reference sequence). The CDR3 spans 12 residues. The ends were cut back, 3 bases at V and 6 bases at J, with 6 bases in the middle. CDR3 DNA sequence: TGTGCCAGTAGTATGAGAGGAAACATTCAGTACTTC. Its translation is CASSMRGNIQYF.

This clonotype appeared many times. The chain joins TRBV28 to TRBJ2-3; tentatively, D is TRBD2 (6 bases). Trimming removed 6 bases at V and 2 bases at J, with 21 bases between. CDR1 is MDHEN and CDR2 is SYDVKM in the germline V gene. CDR3 length: 17 amino acids. The CDR3 bases are TGTGCCAGCAGCTTCACTAACCGGGACTCCCTCACAGATACGCAGTATTTT. As protein: CASSFTNRDSLTDTQYF. Based on the CDR3 plus reference TRBV28 and TRBJ2-3, the full variable domain is DVKVTQSSRYLVKRTGEKVFLECVQDMDHENMFWYRQDPGLGLRLIYFSYDVKMKEKGDIPEGYSVSREKKERFSLILESASTNQTSMYLCASSFTNRDSLTDTQYFGPGTRLTVL.

This clonotype was seen ten or more times. The gene calls are TRBV5-6 and TRBJ1-5, with D tentatively TRBD1 (6 bases). The CDR3 covers 17 residues. Trimming removed 3 bases from V and 0 bases from J, with 16 bases in between. Germline loops: CDR1 SGHDT, CDR2 YYEEEE. The DNA of the CDR3 is TGTGCCAGCAGCTCTCGGACAGCTTTTCTTAGCAATCAGCCCCAGCATTTT. Protein sequence: CASSSRTAFLSNQPQHF.

The chain uses TRBV6-6 and TRBJ2-7; TRBD2 matches at 9 bases. Germline CDR1 reads MNHNY; CDR2 reads SVGAGI (reference sequence). The CDR3 is 17 amino acids. J gave up 4 bases and V 5 bases, and 15 bases lay outside the gene matches. The CDR3 here is CASSKGLAPKGYYEQYF. In DNA form, the CDR3 reads TGTGCCAGCAGTAAGGGACTAGCTCCAAAGGGGTATTACGAGCAGTACTTC.

Of note for this clonotype: A much larger clone lies a single base off, so this may be a read error. The chain uses TRBV25-1 and TRBJ1-2; D remains unclear. The germline CDR1 and CDR2 sequences are MGHDK and SYGVNS. This CDR3 has 14 residues. The CDR3 DNA reads TGTACCAGCAGCCTAAGCCTGGGGATTGATGGCTACACCTTC. It specifies CTSSLSLGIDGYTF.

This clonotype was found many times. The chain recombines TRBV7-8 with TRBJ1-1, with unresolved D. V lost 0 bases, J lost 2 bases, and 10 bases lay in between. The germline V gene has CDR1 SGHVS and CDR2 FQNEAQ. This CDR3 region has 15 residues. The CDR3 sequence: CASSLALFGNTEAFF. For the CDR3, the DNA is TGTGCCAGCAGCTTAGCGCTTTTCGGAAACACTGAAGCTTTCTTT.

This clonotype was counted ten times or more. V is TRBV19 and J is TRBJ1-1, with D maybe TRBD1 (5 bases). The CDR3 is 13 residues long. Deletions cut 3 bases from V and 3 bases from J, with 8 bases between. Per germline, CDR1 LNHDA and CDR2 SQIVND (reference sequence). The CDR3 DNA follows: TGTGCCAGTAGTATCGGCAGGGACACTGAAGCTTTCTTT. Residues: CASSIGRDTEAFF.

There are many counts of this clonotype. The V and J genes are TRBV12-3 or TRBV12-4 and TRBJ1-2; the match to TRBD1 covers 7 bases. The junction had 2 bases not matched to a gene; V was cut back by 4 bases and J by 3 bases. CDR3 length: 13 residues. The CDR3 loop is CASSSGTDYGYTF. CDR3 coding DNA: TGTGCCAGCAGTTCCGGGACAGACTATGGCTACACCTTC.

There are a few counts of this clonotype. The chain uses TRBV10-3 and TRBJ2-2; the match to TRBD1 covers 8 bases. The CDR3 totals 15 residues. Per germline, CDR1 ENHRY and CDR2 SYGVKD. The V and J ends lost 8 bases and 4 bases, in that order; junction bases with no gene match: 9. Here the CDR3 reads CAIGEDRESTGELFF. CDR3 DNA: TGTGCCATCGGGGAGGACAGGGAGAGCACCGGGGAGCTGTTTTTT.

This clonotype was recorded at least ten times. The CDR3 DNA sequence: TGTGCCAGCAGCCTGGAACACGCAACTAATGAAAAACTGTTTTTT. This sequence encodes CASSLEHATNEKLFF. The V gene is TRBV7-8, the J gene TRBJ1-4; D remains ambiguous. This CDR3 spans 15 amino acids. Germline V gives CDR1 SGHVS, CDR2 FQNEAQ. Deletions cut 5 bases from V and 0 bases from J, with 10 bases between.

This clonotype was seen at least ten times. The chain employs TRBV12-3 or TRBV12-4 and TRBJ2-5; 9 positions agree with TRBD2. With 6 bases clipped from V and 3 bases from J, the junction kept 5 bases outside the gene matches. The CDR3 covers 14 residues. In DNA form, the CDR3 reads TGTGCCAGCAGAGAGGGACTAGCAGAAGAGACCCAGTACTTC. This translates into CASREGLAEETQYF.